Listed here are 20 T cell receptor beta chains from one sample, sequenced in a study of CD4 T cells in relation to SARS-CoV-2 and coronaviruses. Produced via immunoSEQ multiplex PCR; TCRdb's table is partial and in-frame only. The table has around 21,000 clones, over 65% seen once. Unexposed donor CD4+ T cells date from about 2011-2018, before the COVID-19 pandemic. The cells were cultured for around ten days before CD4+ T cells were isolated. Their antigens remain unidentified. The sample was CD4+ T cells from PBMCs, cultured in vitro. Receptors originate from a human donor in good health.

V usage is TRBV3-1 (or the pseudogene TRBV3-2) and J usage is TRBJ2-3; D uncertain. CDR3 length: 12 residues. Germline CDR1 reads LGHDT; CDR2 reads YNNKEL (reference sequence). Trimming shortened V by 2 bases and J by 4 bases, and 4 bases separated the two germline ends. This CDR3 is CASSQFPDTQYF. The CDR3, as DNA: TGTGCCAGCAGCCAATTTCCAGATACGCAGTATTTT.

This chain's CDR3 is CASSYSGTPSNQPQHF. CDR3 nucleotide sequence: TGTGCCAGCAGTTACTCTGGGACCCCTAGCAATCAGCCCCAGCATTTT. The V gene is TRBV6-6, the J gene TRBJ1-5; perhaps TRBD1 as D (5 bases). The CDR3 spans 16 residues. Germline V gene lookup returns CDR1 MNHNY and CDR2 SVGAGI (reference sequence). Trimming shortened V by 0 bases and J by 0 bases, and 9 bases separated the two germline ends.

CDR3 sequence (DNA): TGTGCCAGCAGCCCAGGGGGCCGGAACACTGAAGCTTTCTTT. The encoded protein is CASSPGGRNTEAFF. This chain uses TRBV5-8 with TRBJ1-1; TRBD1 agrees at 8 bases. Germline V gives CDR1 SGHTS, CDR2 YDEGEE. The CDR3 loop spans 14 amino acids. V was pared by 4 bases and J by 1 base, with 3 bases of the junction left unmatched.

The chain links TRBV24-1 to TRBJ2-3; 9 nucleotides line up with TRBD2. V lost 5 bases, J lost 3 bases, and 2 bases stayed unmatched. This CDR3 spans 14 amino acids. Germline V gives CDR1 KGHDR, CDR2 SFDVKD. CDR3 region: CATSGAGGTDTQYF. CDR3 bases: TGTGCCACCAGTGGGGCGGGAGGGACAGATACGCAGTATTTT.

The rearrangement uses TRBV5-1 and TRBJ1-1; D perhaps matches TRBD1 (5 bases). The germline V gene has CDR1 SGHRS and CDR2 YFSETQ. CDR3 length: 14 residues. Trimming took 3 bases from V and 4 from J, leaving 13 bases between them. The CDR3 loop reads CASSSMGGGTEAFF. The CDR3 DNA reads as TGCGCCAGCAGCTCCATGGGGGGGGGCACTGAAGCTTTCTTT.

V usage is TRBV4-3 and J usage is TRBJ2-5; 9 nucleotides match TRBD2. The V gene's germline CDR1 is LGHNA and CDR2 YSLEER. This CDR3 region has 17 residues. V shed 0 bases, J shed 3 bases, and the junction held 8 bases outside the gene matches. CDR3 amino acids: CASSQDHGLAGKETQYF. Written as DNA, the CDR3 is TGCGCCAGCAGCCAAGATCACGGTCTAGCGGGGAAAGAGACCCAGTACTTC.

This clone is a singleton in its sample. This sequence joins TRBV5-1 and TRBJ2-1; 9 nucleotides match TRBD2. The V segment lost 4 bases and the J segment 2 bases; nucleotides outside the gene matches: 13. CDR1 and CDR2 from the germline V gene are SGHRS and YFSETQ. This CDR3 spans 18 amino acids. CDR3 in amino acids: CASSLLGIAGVTYNEQFF. Here the CDR3 DNA reads TGCGCCAGCAGCCTACTGGGTATAGCGGGGGTGACCTACAATGAGCAGTTCTTC.

This CDR3 is CASSPDRADGKLFF. The CDR3 DNA reads TGTGCCAGCAGCCCTGACAGGGCCGACGGAAAACTGTTTTTT. The rearrangement uses TRBV11-1 and TRBJ1-4; 7 bases map to TRBD1. This CDR3 is built from 14 residues. Germline V gives CDR1 SGHAT, CDR2 FQDESV (reference sequence). V shed 5 bases and J 10 bases; nucleotides not matched to a gene: 10.

V is TRBV6-2 or TRBV6-3 and J is TRBJ1-3; the match to TRBD1 covers 7 bases. Germline-derived CDR1 and CDR2 are MNHEY and SVGEGT. Trimming removed 2 bases from V and 0 bases from J; junction bases left unmatched: 10. The CDR3 totals 18 residues. The CDR3 spells CASSYTTGTAFSGNTIYF. CDR3 in DNA: TGTGCCAGCAGTTACACTACGGGGACAGCTTTCTCTGGAAACACCATATATTTT.

This sequence joins TRBV29-1 and TRBJ2-5, with TRBD1 identical over 12 bases. V shed 6 bases, J shed 4 bases, and the junction held 3 bases outside the gene matches. The CDR3 has 13 amino acids. The V gene's germline CDR1 is SQVTM and CDR2 ANQGSEA. This CDR3 is CSVGTGGLETQYF. The CDR3 DNA reads TGCAGCGTGGGGACAGGGGGCTTAGAGACCCAGTACTTC.

The V call is TRBV7-8, the J call TRBJ2-3; the D is unclear. CDR1 is SGHVS and CDR2 is FQNEAQ in the germline V gene. CDR3 length: 15 residues. V lost 6 bases to trimming and J lost 0 bases, with 13 bases between them. The DNA for the CDR3 is TGTGCCAGCAGGCCTCAGAGAACTAGCACAGATACGCAGTATTTT. Encoded protein: CASRPQRTSTDTQYF.

The gene calls are TRBV10-3 and TRBJ2-3, with TRBD2 identical over 13 bases. From germline, CDR1 is ENHRY and CDR2 SYGVKD. The trim removed 7 bases at V and 2 bases at J, leaving 3 bases unmatched. The CDR3 spans 15 residues. The chain's CDR3 is CAIKLAGGVTDTQYF. For the CDR3, the DNA is TGTGCCATCAAACTAGCGGGGGGGGTCACAGATACGCAGTATTTT.

The chain is built from TRBV3-1 (or the pseudogene TRBV3-2) and TRBJ2-1; perhaps D is TRBD1 or TRBD2 (6 bases each). This CDR3 contains 14 residues. The germline V gene encodes CDR1 LGHDT and CDR2 YNNKEL (reference sequence). The germline V and J ends were trimmed by 4 bases and 3 bases, with 10 bases remaining between them. The CDR3 loop reads CASSLGGGYNEQFF. CDR3 in DNA: TGTGCCAGCAGCCTAGGGGGAGGCTACAATGAGCAGTTCTTC.

The CDR3 region is CASLASGTDEQFF. The CDR3 coding sequence is TGTGCCAGCTTGGCTAGCGGGACGGACGAGCAGTTCTTC. The gene calls are TRBV6-5 and TRBJ2-1; 9 bases are shared with TRBD2. Losses at the gene ends were 8 bases for V and 10 bases for J; bases not matched to a gene: 9. The CDR3 is 13 amino acids. Germline lookup yields CDR1 MNHEY and CDR2 SVGAGI.

This chain connects TRBV7-9 to TRBJ2-5; 14 nucleotides line up with TRBD2. This CDR3 has 15 amino acids. Germline V gene sequence: CDR1 SEHNR, CDR2 FQNEAQ (reference sequence). V lost 7 bases, J lost 4 bases, and 5 bases stayed unmatched. CDR3 amino acids: CASTGTSGGGETQYF. The CDR3 nucleotides read TGTGCCAGCACCGGGACTAGCGGGGGAGGAGAGACCCAGTACTTC.

J is TRBJ1-1 and V is TRBV6-5, with D possibly matching TRBD1 (5 bases). This CDR3 is 13 amino acids long. V lost 7 bases and J 1 base, leaving 10 bases between the germline ends. The germline CDR1 and CDR2 sequences are MNHEY and SVGAGI. The CDR3 region has the DNA TGTGCCAGCACTACGGGGGAGAACACTGAAGCTTTCTTT. Translating gives CASTTGENTEAFF.

In its sample, this clone was seen a few times. The V and J genes are TRBV5-6 and TRBJ1-2; 8 nucleotides agree with TRBD1. The V gene end was trimmed by 0 bases and the J gene end by 4 bases; junction bases not matched to a gene: 8. This CDR3 spans 16 amino acids. Looked up from germline, CDR1 is SGHDT and CDR2 is YYEEEE. The CDR3 nucleotides are TGTGCCAGCAGCTTGGATCAGGGGGCGGGGAGCTATGGCTACACCTTC. Translated: CASSLDQGAGSYGYTF.

This clone was observed a handful of times. The chain has TRBV18 and TRBJ1-5; D perhaps matches TRBD1 (6 bases). There are 15 residues in the CDR3. V lost 3 bases, J lost 6 bases, and 15 bases lay in between. CDR1 KGHSH and CDR2 LQKENI come from the germline V gene. CDR3 nucleotide sequence: TGTGCCAGCTCACCGGGGCAGGGGATTAGTCAGCCCCAGCATTTT. Protein product: CASSPGQGISQPQHF.

The chain is built from TRBV7-3 and TRBJ2-6, with a tentative D call TRBD2 (5 bases). This CDR3 is built from 17 residues. Germline V gene data show CDR1 as SGHTA and CDR2 as FQGTGA. Between the trimmed V and J ends, which lost 5 bases and 0 bases, there was a span of 14 bases. CDR3 residues: CASSLRGASSGANVLTF. The DNA for the CDR3 is TGTGCCAGCAGCCTCCGGGGTGCTAGCTCTGGGGCCAACGTCCTGACTTTC.

V is TRBV6-1 and J is TRBJ2-7, with 10 nucleotides matching TRBD2. The germline gives CDR1 MNHNS, CDR2 SASEGT. This CDR3 is 16 amino acids long. Losses at the gene ends were 3 bases for V and 2 bases for J; bases not matched to a gene: 7. CDR3 bases: TGTGCCAGCAGTGACAGGACTAGCGGTAGGGCCTACGAGCAGTACTTC. Translated, it gives CASSDRTSGRAYEQYF.